This TCR beta chain originates from a study of blood T cell repertoires in COVID-19 (dated by TCRdb to the early 2020s). Concerning the study at large: The collaborator samples originated in the United States, Italy and Spain and spanned the acute and convalescent phases of COVID-19. The dataset comprised deeply sampled blood TCRbeta repertoires from subjects exposed to, actively infected with, or recovered from COVID-19. A freely available public database, intended as a resource for researchers studying the immune response to SARS-CoV-2, is where the repertoires were released. The sample metadata nearly always contained a de-identified subject ID, COVID-19 status, age in years and sex. HLA class I and class II types, where available, came from metadata supplied by the sample provider rather than from assay-based typing. The prospective study material was composed of cDNA or gDNA derived from T cells, B-cell-depleted T cells, or PBMCs. The samples were drawn from two sources: the first 160 participants of the ongoing ImmuneRACE study, and 950 to 1,500 subjects contributed by 6 global collaborators. Results and caveats for the whole study, not just this receptor: The amount of clinical and demographic metadata varied by source and participant and was provided uncurated.

On this clone itself: The antigen it recognizes is unknown. Per-nucleotide qualities are absent, and no much larger clonotype sits a single base away.

Participants in the prospective study were enrolled through a virtual design, were aged 18 to 89 years, and lived in approximately 25 United States geographic areas. To assign participants to cohorts, the prospective study relied on clinical history that participants themselves reported in a screening survey and a study questionnaire. ImmuneRACE Cohort 3 recovered participants were defined by two consecutive negative NP/OP PCR tests, healthcare professional clearance, or symptom resolution. In the prospective study, mobile phlebotomists collected whole blood, serum and a nasopharyngeal or oropharyngeal swab from each participant. Participants in the prospective study had the option to provide additional blood draws and questionnaires over a roughly two-month period. Before DNA extraction, blood samples from the prospective study were shipped at room temperature or frozen. V gives up 1 base and J gives up 4 bases, and the segment between their germline ends measures 8 bases. Taken from the germline V gene (reference sequence), the CDR1 and CDR2 loops are LGHDT and YNNKEL. The CDR3 goes from the cysteine to the phenylalanine over 14 residues. Of all the DNA, just the CDR3 is kept, 42 bases in frame from base 1.

The immunoSEQ Assay, a bias-controlled multiplex PCR, was used to amplify TCRbeta CDR3 regions from genomic DNA. Processing in the source paper ran as follows. Nucleated cell counts per sample were estimated from amplification of reference gene primers within the assay. Sequence reads were collapsed and filtered to measure the absolute abundance of every unique TCRbeta CDR3 rearrangement. For each sample, productive Simpson clonality was calculated by taking the square root of Simpson's diversity index across productive rearrangements. Not all clones reach the TCRdb copy of this immuneACCESS table, which keeps in-frame sequences only. Checked studies attribute under half of the gap to unresolved V genes and leave the rest unexplained. The DNA was the basis for D and trimming; V, J and clone size are from that table. The sample has 280,000 or so clones on record, 70% to 90% of them singletons. The biggest ten clones account for under 2.5% of the sample.

This TCR was recovered from a man aged 25-45 years who had recovered from COVID-19. The V and J segments used are TRBV3-1 (or the pseudogene TRBV3-2) and TRBJ1-5; TRBD1 is possibly the D segment (5 matching bases). The source material was PBMCs or T cells enriched from blood (not recorded which). The bases are TGTGCCAGCAGCCAAGCAGGGCATAATCAGCCCCAGCATTTT. Its coded protein is CASSQAGHNQPQHF.